Sequencing of this TCR beta chain was carried out in a study of CD8 T cells in Susac syndrome. Negative isolation yielded the CD8+ and CD4+ T cells, while FACS enriched the TEMRA cells. The germline CDR1 and CDR2 sequences are LGHNA and YSLEER. The CDR3 has 14 amino acids. V shed 5 bases, J shed 3 bases, and the junction held 7 bases outside the gene matches. Random hexamers served to reverse transcribe about 0.45 to 1 ug RNA. immunoSEQ multiplex PCR amplified TCR beta CDR3 across 54 Vbeta, 13 Jbeta. MiXCR, applied by TCRdb to the immunoSEQ multiplex PCR reads, yields one record per CDR3 protein. This table has fewer than 350,000 distinct CDR3 sequences, roughly 85% appearing once.

The chain links TRBV4-3 to TRBJ2-7, with 7 bases aligning to TRBD2. This receptor was identified in a human donor with multiple sclerosis. Sequencing input: CD8+ T cells from PBMCs. The chain's CDR3 is CASSTREYSYEQYF. As DNA, the CDR3 is TGCGCCAGCAGCACGCGGGAGTACAGCTACGAGCAGTACTTC.